The rows below give T cell receptor beta chains drawn from one sample of a study of shared clonotypes between healthy human individuals. Only in-frame clones appear in the TCRdb table, and some are missing; sequencing was by immunoSEQ multiplex PCR. The sample contains over 2 million clones, about 95% of which appear only once. Material for sequencing was naive CD8+ T cells sorted from blood. The receptors were sampled from a man aged 18-30 years in good health. Both conserved end residues are trimmed from each CDR3.

J gene,V gene,CDR3 protein
TRBJ2-3,TRBV10-2,ASSESEGLAGTDTQY
TRBJ2-3,TRBV19,ASSATGLLTDTQY
TRBJ2-7,TRBV10-3,AISDSSAPSYEQY
TRBJ2-7,TRBV10-3,AISDQTSGRSEQY
TRBJ1-4,TRBV27,ASSPDPTSEKLF
TRBJ2-2,TRBV5-5,ASSLVAGELF
TRBJ2-7,TRBV11-2,ASSSTDEQY
TRBJ1-3,TRBV9,ASSPPEGQGSDTIY
TRBJ2-7,TRBV13,ASSLLMQGGLEQY
TRBJ1-1,TRBV29-1,SVDIQGNEAF
TRBJ1-1,TRBV13,ASSSGTGWGMNTEAF
TRBJ1-6,TRBV6-1,ASSEMRRTISSYNSPLH
TRBJ2-7,TRBV30,AWKVAGYESQY
TRBJ2-2,TRBV11-2,ASSLGLYFGTGELF
TRBJ2-1,TRBV4-1,ASSQALAGNYNEQF
TRBJ1-1,TRBV2,ASKGYREAEAF
TRBJ1-2,TRBV11-2,ASSLSGGSYGYT
TRBJ2-7,TRBV29-1,SVEITTTLGEQY
TRBJ2-2,TRBV27,ASSLSGGGTGELF
TRBJ1-1,TRBV6-1,ASSAQGATNEAF
TRBJ1-1,TRBV14,ASSQLGLNTEAF
TRBJ2-7,TRBV7-9,ASSHPGQSYEQY
TRBJ2-2,TRBV7-6,ASSLSQGLDTGELF
TRBJ1-4,TRBV30,ASPGQGIPTNEKLF
TRBJ1-1,TRBV10-1,ASSVGTGGLAF
TRBJ2-7,TRBV10-3,AISELTSGRLEFGEQY
TRBJ2-3,TRBV27,ASSSTSGGLDTQY
TRBJ2-7,TRBV9,ASSTLGGQGHEQY
TRBJ2-1,TRBV27,ASSVDSSYNEQF
TRBJ1-1,TRBV10-1,ASSESPGGNTEAF
TRBJ2-1,TRBV10-2,ASSEEGSSYNEQF
TRBJ1-6,TRBV9,ASSVDNSPLH
TRBJ1-3,TRBV6-1,ASGPGNTIY
TRBJ1-4,TRBV4-1,ASSRVMGHDNEKLF
TRBJ1-1,TRBV6-6,ASSYENLNTEAF
TRBJ2-3,TRBV7-9,AMAMERTDTQY
TRBJ1-1,TRBV7-9,ASREIEAF
TRBJ2-1,TRBV11-2,ASSLDERGNYNEQF
TRBJ1-3,TRBV9,ASSARQGAGNTIY
TRBJ2-3,TRBV7-9,ASSLLGLFTDTQY
TRBJ2-1,TRBV11-3,ASSLDYVGTGGYNEQF
TRBJ2-3,TRBV13,ASSLAGPTDTQY
TRBJ2-7,TRBV9,ASSVTSGGSYEQY
TRBJ2-5,TRBV9,ASSVGDAVQETQY
TRBJ2-3,TRBV13,ASSLFGRSSTDTQY
TRBJ2-2,TRBV10-2,ASSEEVANTGELF
TRBJ2-7,TRBV6-1,ASSEGSFYEQY
TRBJ1-6,TRBV5-1,ASSLASASSYNSPLH
TRBJ2-2,TRBV4-2,ASSHPLTSENTGELF
TRBJ2-7,TRBV11-2,ASSLQGTGQY
TRBJ1-5,TRBV28,ASSLVKGFDQPQH
TRBJ2-1,TRBV27,ASSLYPPTGMGYNEQF
TRBJ2-5,TRBV7-9,ASSSAGHSLQETQY
TRBJ2-7,TRBV5-6,ASSSGSSAYEQY
TRBJ1-5,TRBV28,ASRHTQGYNQPQH
TRBJ2-7,TRBV4-1,ASSQDGNRLGEQY
TRBJ2-2,TRBV18,ASSPISVVDTGELF
TRBJ2-2,TRBV15,ATSRVPGLDTGELF
TRBJ1-5,TRBV2,ASSGLGSRSGNQPQH